The TCR beta chain described here comes from a study of regulatory T cells in long-lasting Graves disease. Points from the study as a whole: Study of thyroid tissue was not done, with only peripheral blood studied.

As for time point: newly diagnosed GD, antithyroid drugs for less than 3 months. Preparation of the TCR library used RNA extracted from PBMCs. This CDR3 comprises 11 residues. The V gene lost 3 bases and the J gene lost 5 bases, with 4 bases spanning the gap. Looked up from germline, CDR1 is MDHEN and CDR2 is SYDVKM. For TCR beta, libraries came from iRepertoire HTBI primers and Arm-PCR of CDR3 regions. MiXCR, run by TCRdb on the multiplex PCR reads, gives a single entry per CDR3 protein. The sample comprises 440,000 or so distinct CDR3 sequences, under 15% of which are singletons, and 16% rests with the top ten. Many counts were recorded for this clonotype. Its antigen is not known. The same specimen was also included in a second study, on T cells in Graves' hyperthyroidism and ophthalmopathy. From that second work: Stable Graves' hyperthyroidism meant no ophthalmopathy progression within 18 months. Most thyroid-expanded clonotypes above 0.001 were also found in blood. Separation of ophthalmopathy from stable hyperthyroidism was achieved by a 13 V-J model.

The TCR was taken from a woman aged 30 to 39 with Graves disease. This sample comprised peripheral blood mononuclear cells (PBMCs), obtained at new diagnosis, from a patient treated with antithyroid drugs. The chain recombines TRBV28 with TRBJ1-1; D remains unclear. The CDR3 sequence: CASSFKTEAFF. In nucleotides, the CDR3 is TGTGCCAGCAGTTTCAAGACTGAAGCTTTCTTT.